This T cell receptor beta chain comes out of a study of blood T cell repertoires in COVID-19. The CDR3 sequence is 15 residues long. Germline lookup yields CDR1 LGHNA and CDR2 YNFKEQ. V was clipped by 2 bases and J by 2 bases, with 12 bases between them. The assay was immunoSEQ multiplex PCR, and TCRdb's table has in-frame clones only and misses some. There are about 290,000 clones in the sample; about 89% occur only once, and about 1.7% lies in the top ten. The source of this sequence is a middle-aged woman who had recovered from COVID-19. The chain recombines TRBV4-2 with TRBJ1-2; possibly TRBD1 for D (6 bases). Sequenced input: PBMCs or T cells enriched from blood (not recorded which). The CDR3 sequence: CASSQSGTKNYGYTF. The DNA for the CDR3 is TGTGCCAGCAGCCAATCCGGGACAAAGAACTATGGCTACACCTTC.